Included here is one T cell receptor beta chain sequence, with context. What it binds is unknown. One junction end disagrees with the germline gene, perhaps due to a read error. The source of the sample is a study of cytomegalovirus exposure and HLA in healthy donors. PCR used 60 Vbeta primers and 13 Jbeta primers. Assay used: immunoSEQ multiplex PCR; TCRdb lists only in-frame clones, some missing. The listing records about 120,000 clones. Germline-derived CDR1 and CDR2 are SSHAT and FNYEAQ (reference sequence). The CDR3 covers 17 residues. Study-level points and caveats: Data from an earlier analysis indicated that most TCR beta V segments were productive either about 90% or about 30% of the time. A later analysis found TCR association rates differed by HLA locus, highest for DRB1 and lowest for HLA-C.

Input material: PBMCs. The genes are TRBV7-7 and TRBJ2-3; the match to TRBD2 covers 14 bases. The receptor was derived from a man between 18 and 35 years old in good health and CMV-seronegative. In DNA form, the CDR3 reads TGTGCTAGCAGCCCCGGGACTAGCGGGGGACACACAGATACGCAGTATTTT. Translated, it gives CASSPGTSGGHTDTQYF.